Shown below are 4 T cell receptor beta chains from a single sample sequenced in a study of blood T cell repertoires in COVID-19. Sequenced by immunoSEQ multiplex PCR; TCRdb stores in-frame clones only, minus some. The sample includes 200,000 to 300,000 clones, 75% to 90% of them seen just once. Input material: peripheral blood. All receptors derive from a woman aged 40 to 55 with acute or convalescent COVID-19.

The V gene is TRBV7-2, the J gene TRBJ1-2, with D tentatively TRBD1 (6 bases). The CDR3 is made up of 15 amino acids. Germline assignment: CDR1 SGHTA and CDR2 FQGNSA. The germline V and J ends were trimmed by 0 bases and 3 bases, with 11 bases remaining between them. CDR3 in DNA: TGTGCCAGCAGCTTAGCCCCCGGACAGTACTATGGCTACACCTTC. Translation: CASSLAPGQYYGYTF.

V usage is TRBV11-1 and J usage is TRBJ2-3; TRBD1 matches at 11 bases. Germline trimming cut 5 bases from V and 4 bases from J; bases unmatched to any gene: 5. Looked up from germline, CDR1 is SGHAT and CDR2 is FQDESV (reference sequence). The CDR3 runs 15 residues. The CDR3 coding sequence is TGTGCCAGCAGCCCCACGGGACAGGGGGCAGATACGCAGTATTTT. Translation: CASSPTGQGADTQYF.

This chain uses TRBV24-1 with TRBJ2-4; 8 bases align to TRBD1. From germline, CDR1 is KGHDR and CDR2 SFDVKD. J gave up 15 bases and V 2 bases, and 8 bases lay outside the gene matches. The CDR3 contains 13 residues. CDR3 amino acids: CATSDSRDRLTYF. CDR3 DNA: TGTGCCACCAGTGATTCCAGGGACAGGTTGACGTACTTC.

In its sample, this clone was seen a few times. The CDR3 nucleotides are TGTGCCAGCAGCTTGGATTTGCTCGCGGGGGGGCGGGAGACCCAGTACTTC. This sequence encodes CASSLDLLAGGRETQYF. The V and J genes are TRBV5-4 and TRBJ2-5; 9 bases align to TRBD2. Germline values: CDR1 SGHNT, CDR2 YYREEE (reference sequence). The CDR3 covers 17 residues. The V gene end was trimmed by 0 bases and the J gene end by 5 bases; junction bases not matched to a gene: 11.